The 13 T cell receptor beta chains reported below all come from one sample, sequenced in a study of blood T cell repertoires in COVID-19 (TCRdb year 2020). The library was obtained by the immunoSEQ multiplex PCR assay. This is the immuneACCESS table as TCRdb keeps it, with only in-frame sequences that have V and J called. A part of the clones is gone; compared with another copy, unresolved V genes explain less than half, and the rest is unexplained. The sample table lists around 180,000 clones, approximately 87% of them with a count of one. The top ten constitute less than 25% of the sample. The specimen was peripheral blood. All receptors come from a man aged 70-80 years with active or convalescent COVID-19.

V and J are TRBV19 and TRBJ1-2; TRBD1 aligns across 8 bases. Germline lookup yields CDR1 LNHDA and CDR2 SQIVND (reference sequence). Germline trimming cut 3 bases from V and 5 bases from J; bases unmatched to any gene: 8. The CDR3 runs to 15 residues. As DNA, the CDR3 is TGTGCCAGTAGTATTGGGGACAGGACCGGGTATGGCTACACCTTC. It codes for CASSIGDRTGYGYTF. The whole variable domain, remainder taken from reference TRBV19 and TRBJ1-2, is DGGITQSPKYLFRKEGQNVTLSCEQNLNHDAMYWYRQDPGQGLRLIYYSQIVNDFQKGDIAEGYSVSREKKESFPLTVTSAQKNPTAFYLCASSIGDRTGYGYTFGSGTRLTVV.

The chain employs TRBV5-4 and TRBJ2-3, with TRBD2 identical over 7 bases. CDR3 length: 13 amino acids. Per germline, CDR1 SGHNT and CDR2 YYREEE (reference sequence). V lost 10 bases to trimming and J lost 1 base; unmatched junction nucleotides: 6. In DNA, the CDR3 is TGTGCCGGAACTAGCGCCGGCACAGATACGCAGTATTTT. Amino acids: CAGTSAGTDTQYF.

The chain links TRBV9 to TRBJ1-2, with TRBD1 matching 10 bases. Germline V gene lookup returns CDR1 SGDLS and CDR2 YYNGEE. V was pared by 5 bases and J by 1 base, with 5 bases of the junction left unmatched. The CDR3 spans 15 residues. The CDR3 DNA follows: TGTGCCAGCAGTCGGGACAGGGGACTTAACTATGGCTACACCTTC. Translation gives CASSRDRGLNYGYTF.

This chain joins TRBV7-9 and TRBJ1-1; 12 bases agree with TRBD1. From germline, CDR1 is SEHNR and CDR2 FQNEAQ (reference sequence). With V trimmed by 5 bases and J by 10 bases, 14 bases remained unmatched. The CDR3 is 16 residues long. The CDR3 spells CASSPQVGQGAIGAFF. The CDR3 DNA sequence: TGTGCCAGCAGCCCCCAGGTGGGACAGGGGGCTATTGGAGCTTTCTTT. Filled out from reference TRBV7-9 and TRBJ1-1, the complete variable domain reads DTGVSQNPRHKITKRGQNVTFRCDPISEHNRLYWYRQTLGQGPEFLTYFQNEAQLEKSRLLSDRFSAERPKGSFSTLEIQRTEQGDSAMYLCASSPQVGQGAIGAFFGQGTRLTVV.

V usage is TRBV14 and J usage is TRBJ1-1; D gene ambiguous. Germline loops: CDR1 SGHDN, CDR2 FVKESK. V shed 0 bases and J shed 4 bases, with 15 bases lying between them. This CDR3 is built from 16 residues. The CDR3 DNA reads as TGTGCCAGCAGCCAAGATCAAAACCGCGCCTTCACTGAAGCTTTCTTT. Its protein product is CASSQDQNRAFTEAFF.

The chain has TRBV5-1 and TRBJ2-1; 7 bases map to TRBD2. The length of the CDR3 is 15 residues. J gave up 0 bases and V 5 bases, and 5 bases lay outside the gene matches. In germline, CDR1 is SGHRS, CDR2 YFSETQ. The CDR3 sequence is CASRLAPSSYNEQFF. The DNA for the CDR3 is TGCGCCAGCAGACTAGCGCCAAGCTCCTACAATGAGCAGTTCTTC.

The genes are TRBV27 and TRBJ2-7, with D possibly being TRBD1 (6 bases). Germline V gene sequence: CDR1 MNHEY, CDR2 SMNVEV (reference sequence). Trimming pared 5 bases from V and 5 bases from J, leaving 22 bases between. The CDR3 runs 16 residues. The CDR3 nucleotides are TGTGCCAGCAGTCCCTACGGGCAGGGGCGTTTTAACGAGCAGTACTTC. This codes for CASSPYGQGRFNEQYF.

The chain combines TRBV7-3 with TRBJ2-3, with TRBD1 matching over 7 bases. Trimming cost V 5 bases and J 3 bases; bases outside gene matches: 2. CDR1 and CDR2 from the germline V gene are SGHTA and FQGTGA. The CDR3 spans 13 residues. As DNA, the CDR3 is TGTGCCAGCAGCAGGGGGCAGACAGATACGCAGTATTTT. This codes for CASSRGQTDTQYF.

V and J are TRBV7-2 and TRBJ1-2, with D perhaps TRBD1 (5 bases). Germline values: CDR1 SGHTA, CDR2 FQGNSA. Trimming removed 5 bases at V and 3 bases at J, with 16 bases between. There are 15 residues in the CDR3. The CDR3, as DNA: TGTGCCAGCAGCCCCCGGAGTCGGGACTACTATGGCTACACCTTC. It is translated as CASSPRSRDYYGYTF.

The genes are TRBV11-2 and TRBJ2-7; the D is unclear. CDR1 and CDR2 (germline): SGHAT, FQNNGV. This CDR3 spans 12 amino acids. The germline V and J ends were trimmed by 4 bases and 5 bases, with 9 bases remaining between them. The CDR3 region has the DNA TGTGCCAGCAGCTCTAACTTAGACGAGCAGTACTTC. This sequence encodes CASSSNLDEQYF.

The chain links TRBV28 to TRBJ1-1; 9 bases are a match to TRBD1. V trimming: 5 bases; J trimming: 3 bases; junction bases outside the gene matches: 7. The CDR3 runs 15 residues. CDR1 MDHEN and CDR2 SYDVKM come from the germline V gene. CDR3 region: CASSPSTGGYTEAFF. In DNA, the CDR3 is TGTGCCAGCAGTCCCTCGACAGGGGGTTACACTGAAGCTTTCTTT.

A few counts support this clone. This chain joins TRBV5-1 and TRBJ2-2; 16 bases fit TRBD2. The ends lost 4 bases at V and 6 bases at J; junction bases unmatched: 3. Germline V CDR1 and CDR2: SGHRS, YFSETQ. The CDR3 covers 16 residues. The DNA of the CDR3 is TGCGCCAGCAGCATCGGGACTAGCGGGGGGGCCGGGGAGCTGTTTTTT. This sequence encodes CASSIGTSGGAGELFF.

This clone has only one observation. The chain has TRBV7-2 and TRBJ2-1; D is possibly TRBD2 (6 bases). This CDR3 has 14 amino acids. V gave up 4 bases and J gave up 4 bases, with 11 bases separating them. Germline lookup yields CDR1 SGHTA and CDR2 FQGNSA. The CDR3 region has the DNA TGTGCCAGCAGCTCGGCGGGGCAGTACAATGAGCAGTTCTTC. This encodes CASSSAGQYNEQFF. The full variable domain, rest sourced from reference TRBV7-2 and TRBJ2-1, is GAGVSQSPSNKVTEKGKDVELRCDPISGHTALYWYRQSLGQGLEFLIYFQGNSAPDKSGLPSDRFSAERTGGSVSTLTIQRTQQEDSAVYLCASSSAGQYNEQFFGPGTRLTVL.